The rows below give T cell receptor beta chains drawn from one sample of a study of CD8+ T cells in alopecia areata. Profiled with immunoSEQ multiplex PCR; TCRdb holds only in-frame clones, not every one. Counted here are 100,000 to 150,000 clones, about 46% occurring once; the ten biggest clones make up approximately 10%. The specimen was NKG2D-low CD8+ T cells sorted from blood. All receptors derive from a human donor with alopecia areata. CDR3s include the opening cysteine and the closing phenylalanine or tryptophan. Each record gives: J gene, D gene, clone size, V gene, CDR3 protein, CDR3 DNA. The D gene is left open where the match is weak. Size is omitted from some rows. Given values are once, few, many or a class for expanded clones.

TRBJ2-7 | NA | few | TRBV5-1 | CASSLGRDEQYF | TGCGCCAGCAGTCTTGGACGGGACGAGCAGTACTTC
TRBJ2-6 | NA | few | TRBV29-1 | CSVEDVGRDSSGANVLTF | TGCAGCGTTGAAGATGTGGGGCGGGATAGCTCTGGGGCCAACGTCCTGACTTTC
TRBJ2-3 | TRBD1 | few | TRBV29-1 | CSVAGTGGTDTQYF | TGCAGCGTGGCCGGGACAGGGGGCACAGATACGCAGTATTTT
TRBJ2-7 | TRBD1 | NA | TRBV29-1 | CSVETGEYGTGEYEQYF | TGCAGCGTTGAGACAGGGGAGTATGGGACAGGGGAGTACGAGCAGTACTTC
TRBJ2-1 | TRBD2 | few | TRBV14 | CASSPKEGGPGNEQFF | TGTGCCAGCAGCCCAAAGGAGGGAGGGCCAGGCAATGAGCAGTTCTTC
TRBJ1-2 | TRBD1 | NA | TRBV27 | CASSPDRATNYGYTF | TGTGCCAGCAGTCCGGACAGGGCCACTAACTATGGCTACACCTTC
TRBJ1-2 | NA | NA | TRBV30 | CAWSSAGAQSYTF | TGTGCCTGGAGCTCGGCAGGGGCCCAAAGCTACACCTTC
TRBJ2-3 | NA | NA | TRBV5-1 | CASSPGTDPSTDTQYF | TGCGCCAGCAGCCCGGGGACGGACCCTAGCACAGATACGCAGTATTTT
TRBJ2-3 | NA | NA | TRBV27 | CASSKRADTQYF | TGTGCCAGCAGCAAGCGGGCTGATACGCAGTATTTT
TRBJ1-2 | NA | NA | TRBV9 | CASSVGGAGYGYTF | TGTGCCAGCAGCGTAGGCGGGGCCGGCTATGGCTACACCTTC
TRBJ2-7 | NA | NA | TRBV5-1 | CASSLVGPDYEQYF | TGCGCCAGCAGCTTGGTCGGGCCAGACTACGAGCAGTACTTC
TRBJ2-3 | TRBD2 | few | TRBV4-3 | CASSQARGGADTQYF | TGCGCCAGCAGCCAAGCTCGCGGGGGGGCAGATACGCAGTATTTT
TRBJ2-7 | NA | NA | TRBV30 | CAWNRKTYEQYF | TGTGCCTGGAATAGGAAAACCTACGAGCAGTACTTC
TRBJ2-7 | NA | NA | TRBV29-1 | CSFGTTYEQYF | TGCAGCTTTGGGACAACTTACGAGCAGTACTTC
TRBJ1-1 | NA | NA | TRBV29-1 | CSVRLTNTEAFF | TGCAGCGTGAGGCTTACGAACACTGAAGCTTTCTTT
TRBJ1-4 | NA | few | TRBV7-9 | CASSSAGESEKLFF | TGTGCCAGCAGCTCTGCGGGGGAGAGTGAAAAACTGTTTTTT
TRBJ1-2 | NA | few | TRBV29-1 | CSVDDSRSYGYTF | TGCAGCGTAGACGACAGTCGGTCGTATGGCTACACCTTC
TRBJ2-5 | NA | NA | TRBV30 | CAWSGGTLGETQYF | TGTGCCTGGAGTGGAGGGACTCTCGGAGAGACCCAGTACTTC
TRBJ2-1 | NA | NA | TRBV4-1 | CASSQEGAAQQFF | TGCGCCAGCAGCCAAGAGGGGGCGGCACAGCAGTTCTTC
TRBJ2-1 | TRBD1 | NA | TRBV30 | CAWGRTGTGGNEQFF | TGTGCCTGGGGTAGGACCGGGACAGGGGGCAATGAGCAGTTCTTC
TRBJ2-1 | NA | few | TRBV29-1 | CSVQPRDANEQFF | TGCAGCGTCCAACCCCGGGACGCCAATGAGCAGTTCTTC
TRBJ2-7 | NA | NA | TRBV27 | CASSTIGLAYEQYF | TGTGCCAGCAGCACTATTGGTCTAGCCTACGAGCAGTACTTC
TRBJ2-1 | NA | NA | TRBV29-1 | CSVLAHTYNEQFF | TGCAGCGTCCTAGCGCATACCTACAATGAGCAGTTCTTC
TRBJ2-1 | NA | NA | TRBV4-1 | CASSAYNEQFF | TGCGCCAGTTCCGCCTACAATGAGCAGTTCTTC
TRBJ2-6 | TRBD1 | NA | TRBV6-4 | CAIRTGLSSGANVLTF | TGTGCCATCCGGACAGGGCTCAGCTCTGGGGCCAACGTCCTGACTTTC
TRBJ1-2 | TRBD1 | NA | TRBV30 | CAWDRGDDYGYTF | TGTGCCTGGGACAGGGGGGACGACTATGGCTACACCTTC
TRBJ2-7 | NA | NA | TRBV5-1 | CASSLEGSYEQYF | TGCGCCAGCAGCTTGGAGGGCTCCTACGAGCAGTACTTC
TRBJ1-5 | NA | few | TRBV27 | CASGTGFNQPQHF | TGTGCCAGCGGCACAGGGTTCAATCAGCCCCAGCATTTT
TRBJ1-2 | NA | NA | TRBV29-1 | CSVAGPDGYTF | TGCAGCGTTGCGGGCCCCGATGGCTACACCTTC
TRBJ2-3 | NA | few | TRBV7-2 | CASSLVGTDTQYF | TGTGCCAGCAGCCTTGTGGGCACAGATACGCAGTATTTT
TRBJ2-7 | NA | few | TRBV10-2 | CASSESEGQGEQYF | TGCGCCAGCAGTGAGTCGGAGGGCCAGGGCGAGCAGTACTTC
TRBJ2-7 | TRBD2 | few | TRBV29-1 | CSVAGTSGGPDSYEQYF | TGCAGCGTGGCCGGGACTAGCGGGGGGCCCGACTCCTACGAGCAGTACTTC
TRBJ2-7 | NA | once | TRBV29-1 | CSVSRDAAYEQYF | TGCAGCGTGAGCCGGGACGCTGCCTACGAGCAGTACTTC
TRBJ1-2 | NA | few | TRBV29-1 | CSVYTGNGYTF | TGCAGCGTTTATACAGGGAATGGCTACACCTTC
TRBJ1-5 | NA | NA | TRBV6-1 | CAAGRVSDQSQHF | TGTGCCGCGGGGCGGGTGTCCGATCAGTCCCAGCATTTT
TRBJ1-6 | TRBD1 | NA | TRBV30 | CAWSAGQGNNSPLHF | TGTGCCTGGAGTGCAGGACAGGGAAATAATTCACCCCTCCACTTT
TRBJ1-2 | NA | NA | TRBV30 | CAWYAGGGYTF | TGTGCCTGGTATGCTGGGGGTGGCTACACCTTC
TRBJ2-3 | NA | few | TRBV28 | CASSLMDNTDTQYF | TGTGCCAGCAGTTTAATGGACAACACAGATACGCAGTATTTT
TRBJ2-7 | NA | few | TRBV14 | CASSPSRGPYEQYF | TGTGCCAGCAGCCCGTCGCGGGGCCCCTACGAGCAGTACTTC
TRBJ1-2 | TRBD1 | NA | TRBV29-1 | CSGWTGDGYTF | TGCAGCGGGTGGACAGGGGATGGCTACACCTTC
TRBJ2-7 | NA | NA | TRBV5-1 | CASSLEAEQYF | TGCGCCAGCAGCTTGGAGGCAGAGCAGTACTTC
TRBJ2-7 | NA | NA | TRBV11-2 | CASRQGLIPEQYF | TGTGCCAGCAGACAGGGTCTAATCCCCGAGCAGTACTTC
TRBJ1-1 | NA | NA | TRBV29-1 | CSVEEQGGTEAFF | TGCAGCGTTGAAGAACAGGGAGGCACTGAAGCTTTCTTT
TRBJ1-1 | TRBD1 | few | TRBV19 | CASQGDRVQAFF | TGTGCCAGCCAGGGGGACAGGGTACAAGCTTTCTTT
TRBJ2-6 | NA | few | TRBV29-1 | CSVVLSSGANVLTF | TGCAGCGTTGTTTTGAGCTCTGGGGCCAACGTCCTGACTTTC
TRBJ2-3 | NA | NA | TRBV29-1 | CSVPGLYF | TGCAGCGTTCCGGGGCTGTATTTT
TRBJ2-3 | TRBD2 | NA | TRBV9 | CASSVESGRTDTQYF | TGTGCCAGCAGCGTAGAGAGCGGGAGAACAGATACGCAGTATTTT
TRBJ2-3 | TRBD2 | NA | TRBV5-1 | CASSLAGGSTDTQYF | TGCGCCAGCAGCTTAGCGGGGGGGAGCACAGATACGCAGTATTTT
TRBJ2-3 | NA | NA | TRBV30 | CACSEGGPDTQYF | TGTGCCTGCTCGGAGGGTGGGCCAGATACGCAGTATTTT
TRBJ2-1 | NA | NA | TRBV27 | CASSLGLAYNEQFF | TGTGCCAGCAGTTTAGGTCTGGCCTACAATGAGCAGTTCTTC
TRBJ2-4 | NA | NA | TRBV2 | CASILAGAGAKNIQYF | TGTGCCAGCATCCTGGCAGGGGCTGGAGCCAAAAACATTCAGTACTTC